The rows below give T cell receptor beta chains drawn from one sample of a study of blood T cell repertoires in COVID-19. TCRdb's copy holds only in-frame clones and misses some; the assay was immunoSEQ multiplex PCR. The top ten clones hold approximately 1.5% of a sample with 250,000 to 350,000 clones, around 85% of them seen once. Sequences were obtained from peripheral blood. All receptors come from a human donor with COVID-19, enrolled during active disease. The donor label of this sample is uncertain. The CDR3 runs from the conserved cysteine through the conserved F or W. Only part of the rows carry a size: once, few, many, or a class if the clone is expanded.

CASSAQGSGSSEQYF TRBV9 15 few TRBJ2-7
CASSQDPGQYTEAFF TRBV4-3 15 . TRBJ1-1
CASSLSYSEQYF TRBV12-3/TRBV12-4 12 . TRBJ2-7
CASASQRNNEQFF TRBV2 13 . TRBJ2-1
CASSPVQGAGEQYF TRBV5-1 14 . TRBJ2-7
CASSLNAGELNNEQFF TRBV5-1 16 few TRBJ2-1
CASSQDPSGRPYNEQFF TRBV4-2 17 . TRBJ2-1
CASTRAQGTDTQYF TRBV27 14 . TRBJ2-3
CASSWTGDGSGNTIYF TRBV6-6 16 . TRBJ1-3
CASSMWQGVTKNIQYF TRBV19 16 . TRBJ2-4
CASRAQITGGYEQYF TRBV19 15 . TRBJ2-7
CASSPPGEGQREKLFF TRBV4-1 16 . TRBJ1-4
CASSPQTGAGVTEAFF TRBV9 16 . TRBJ1-1
CASSPIGVEGYYGYTF TRBV28 16 . TRBJ1-2
CASSQDSGVLDGYTF TRBV4-3 15 . TRBJ1-2
CASSSSGLLLRANEQFF TRBV28 17 . TRBJ2-1
CASSAGLAGPTGELFF TRBV5-6 16 . TRBJ2-2
CSVYRGGGWEKLFF TRBV29-1 14 . TRBJ1-4
CASSRRSEQYF TRBV12-3/TRBV12-4 11 once TRBJ2-7
CASTPAGTEAFF TRBV28 12 . TRBJ1-1